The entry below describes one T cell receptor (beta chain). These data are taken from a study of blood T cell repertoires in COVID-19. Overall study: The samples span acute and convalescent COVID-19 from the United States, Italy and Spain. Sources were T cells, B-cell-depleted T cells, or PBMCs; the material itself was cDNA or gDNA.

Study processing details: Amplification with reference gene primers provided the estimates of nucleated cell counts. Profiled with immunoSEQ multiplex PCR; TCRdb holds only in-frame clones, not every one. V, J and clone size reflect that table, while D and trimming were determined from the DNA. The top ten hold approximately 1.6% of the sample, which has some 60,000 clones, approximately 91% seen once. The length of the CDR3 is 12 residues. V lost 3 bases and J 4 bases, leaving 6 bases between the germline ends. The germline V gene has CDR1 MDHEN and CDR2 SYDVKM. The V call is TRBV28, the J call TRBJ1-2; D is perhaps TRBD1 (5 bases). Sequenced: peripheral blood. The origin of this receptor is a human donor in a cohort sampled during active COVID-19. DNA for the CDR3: TGTGCCAGCAGTTTTAGGGGCTATGGCTACACCTTC. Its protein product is CASSFRGYGYTF.